The sample holds one count of the clone carrying this TCR beta chain. The antigen is unknown. CDR1 is LNHDA and CDR2 is SQIVND in the germline V gene (reference sequence). Trimming removed 1 base from V and 8 bases from J, with 14 bases in between. CDR3 size: 14 residues. The PCR contained 60 Vbeta and 13 Jbeta primers. Clones were read by immunoSEQ multiplex PCR, and TCRdb kept only the in-frame ones, dropping some. The sample yields approximately 190,000 clones, 81% seen once. These data originate in a study of cytomegalovirus exposure and HLA in healthy donors. Broader study findings: Across HLA loci, a later analysis found differing TCR association rates, with DRB1 most and HLA-C fewest. Being indistinguishable, some V segments were excluded, TRBV6-2 and TRBV6-3 among them. For TCR beta chains, V- and J-gene trimming was later linked to a missense DCLRE1C variant.

Sequencing was carried out using PBMCs. The clonotype originates from a man aged 50 to 59 in good health and CMV-seronegative. The chain recombines TRBV19 with TRBJ1-1; D perhaps matches TRBD1 (6 bases). The CDR3 region is CASSIARGQWEAFF. The DNA for the CDR3 is TGTGCCAGTAGTATAGCCAGAGGACAGTGGGAAGCTTTCTTT.